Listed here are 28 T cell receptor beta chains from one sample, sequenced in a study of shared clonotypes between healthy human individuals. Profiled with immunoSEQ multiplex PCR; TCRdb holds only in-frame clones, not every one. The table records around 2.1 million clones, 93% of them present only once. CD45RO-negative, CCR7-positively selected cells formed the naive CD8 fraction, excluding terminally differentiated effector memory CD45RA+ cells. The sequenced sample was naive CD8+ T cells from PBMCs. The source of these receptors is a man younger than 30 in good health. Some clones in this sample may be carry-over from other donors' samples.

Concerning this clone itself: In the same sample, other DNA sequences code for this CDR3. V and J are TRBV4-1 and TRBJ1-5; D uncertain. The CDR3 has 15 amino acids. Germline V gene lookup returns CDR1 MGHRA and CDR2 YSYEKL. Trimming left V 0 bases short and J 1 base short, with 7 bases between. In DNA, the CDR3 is TGCGCCAGCAGCCAAGATCGAGGGAGCAATCAGCCCCAGCATTTT. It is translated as CASSQDRGSNQPQHF.

The CDR3 nucleotides read TGTGCCAGCAGCCCCCGGGGGGGCTCCGGGGCCAACGTCCTGACTTTC. Translated: CASSPRGGSGANVLTF. The chain combines TRBV9 with TRBJ2-6, with 8 positions matching TRBD2. V lost 4 bases, J lost 4 bases, and 7 bases stayed unmatched. This CDR3 has 16 residues. The germline V gene has CDR1 SGDLS and CDR2 YYNGEE.

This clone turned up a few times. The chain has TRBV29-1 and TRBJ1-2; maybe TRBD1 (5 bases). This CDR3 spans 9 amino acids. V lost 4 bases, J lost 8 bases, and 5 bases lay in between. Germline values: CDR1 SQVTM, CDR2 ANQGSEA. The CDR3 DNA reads TGCAGCGTTGCAGGGGGCTACACCTTC. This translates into CSVAGGYTF. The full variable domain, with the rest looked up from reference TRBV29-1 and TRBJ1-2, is SAVISQKPSRDICQRGTSLTIQCQVDSQVTMMFWYRQQPGQSLTLIATANQGSEATYESGFVIDKFPISRPNLTFSTLTVSNMSPEDSSIYLCSVAGGYTFGSGTRLTVV.

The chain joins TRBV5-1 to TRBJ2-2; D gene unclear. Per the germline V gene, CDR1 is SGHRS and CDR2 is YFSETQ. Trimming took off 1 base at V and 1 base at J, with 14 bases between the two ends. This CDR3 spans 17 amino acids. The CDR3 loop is CASSLYVILKNTGELFF. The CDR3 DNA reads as TGCGCCAGCAGCTTGTATGTCATCCTAAAGAACACCGGGGAGCTGTTTTTT.

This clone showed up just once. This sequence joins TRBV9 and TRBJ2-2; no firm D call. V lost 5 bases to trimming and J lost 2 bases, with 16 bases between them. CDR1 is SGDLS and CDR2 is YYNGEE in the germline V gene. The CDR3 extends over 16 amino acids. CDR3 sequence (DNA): TGTGCCAGCAGTACATCCGTGTCGCGAAACACCGGGGAGCTGTTTTTT. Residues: CASSTSVSRNTGELFF. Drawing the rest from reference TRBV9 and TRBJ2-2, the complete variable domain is DSGVTQTPKHLITATGQRVTLRCSPRSGDLSVYWYQQSLDQGLQFLIQYYNGEERAKGNILERFSAQQFPDLHSELNLSSLELGDSALYFCASSTSVSRNTGELFFGEGSRLTVL.

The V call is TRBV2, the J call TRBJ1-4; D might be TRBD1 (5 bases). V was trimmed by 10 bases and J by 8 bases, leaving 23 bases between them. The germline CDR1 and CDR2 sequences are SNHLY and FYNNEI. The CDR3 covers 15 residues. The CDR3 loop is CATTGAGNGGEKLFF. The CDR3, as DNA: TGTGCCACCACGGGCGCCGGCAATGGGGGAGAAAAACTGTTTTTT.

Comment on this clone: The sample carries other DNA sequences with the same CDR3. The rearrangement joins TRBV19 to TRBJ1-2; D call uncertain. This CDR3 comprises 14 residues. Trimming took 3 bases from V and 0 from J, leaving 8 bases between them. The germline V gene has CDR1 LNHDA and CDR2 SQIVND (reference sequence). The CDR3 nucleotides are TGTGCCAGTAGTATCGCCAGCACTAACTATGGCTACACCTTC. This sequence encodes CASSIASTNYGYTF.

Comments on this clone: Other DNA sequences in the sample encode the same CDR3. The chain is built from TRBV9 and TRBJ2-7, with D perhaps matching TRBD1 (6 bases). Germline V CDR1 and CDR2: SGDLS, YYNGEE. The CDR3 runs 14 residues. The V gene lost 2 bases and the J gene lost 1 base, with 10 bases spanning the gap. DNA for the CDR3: TGTGCCAGCAGCGTTGGGGGCTCATCCTACGAGCAGTACTTC. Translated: CASSVGGSSYEQYF.

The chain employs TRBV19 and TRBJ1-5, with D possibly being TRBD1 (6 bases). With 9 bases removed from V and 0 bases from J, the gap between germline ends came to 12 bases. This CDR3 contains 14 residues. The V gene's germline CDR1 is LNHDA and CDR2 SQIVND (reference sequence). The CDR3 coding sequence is TGTGCCAGCCGGACAGTATATAGCAATCAGCCCCAGCATTTT. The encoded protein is CASRTVYSNQPQHF.

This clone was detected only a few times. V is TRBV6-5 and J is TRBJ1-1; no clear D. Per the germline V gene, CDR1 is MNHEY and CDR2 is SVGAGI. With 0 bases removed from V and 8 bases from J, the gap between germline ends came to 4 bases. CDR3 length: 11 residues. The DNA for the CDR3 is TGTGCCAGCAGTTACTCTGGAGAAGCTTTCTTT. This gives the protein CASSYSGEAFF.

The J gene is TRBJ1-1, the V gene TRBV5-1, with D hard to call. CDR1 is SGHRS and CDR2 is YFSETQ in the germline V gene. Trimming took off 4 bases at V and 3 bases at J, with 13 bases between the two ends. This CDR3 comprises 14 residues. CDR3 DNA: TGCGCCAGCAGCCCCTCTGCACGGGACACTGAAGCTTTCTTT. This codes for CASSPSARDTEAFF.

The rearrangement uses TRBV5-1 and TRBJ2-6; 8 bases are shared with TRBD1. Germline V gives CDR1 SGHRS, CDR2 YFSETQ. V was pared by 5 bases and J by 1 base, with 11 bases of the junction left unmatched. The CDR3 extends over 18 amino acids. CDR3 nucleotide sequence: TGCGCCAGCAGTGACGGACAGGGACTCTTTTCTGGGGCCAACGTCCTGACTTTC. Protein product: CASSDGQGLFSGANVLTF.

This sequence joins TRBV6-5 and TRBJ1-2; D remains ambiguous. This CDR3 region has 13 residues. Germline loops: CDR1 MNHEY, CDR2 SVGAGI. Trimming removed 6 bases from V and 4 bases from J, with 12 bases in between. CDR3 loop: CASSLDYSYGYTF. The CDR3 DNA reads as TGTGCCAGCAGCCTCGATTACTCCTATGGCTACACCTTC.

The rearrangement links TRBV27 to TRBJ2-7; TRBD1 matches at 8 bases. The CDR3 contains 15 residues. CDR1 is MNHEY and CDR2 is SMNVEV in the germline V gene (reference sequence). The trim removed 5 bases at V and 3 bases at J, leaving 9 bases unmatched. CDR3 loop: CASSIPGQAFYEQYF. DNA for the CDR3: TGTGCCAGCAGTATTCCGGGACAGGCATTCTACGAGCAGTACTTC.

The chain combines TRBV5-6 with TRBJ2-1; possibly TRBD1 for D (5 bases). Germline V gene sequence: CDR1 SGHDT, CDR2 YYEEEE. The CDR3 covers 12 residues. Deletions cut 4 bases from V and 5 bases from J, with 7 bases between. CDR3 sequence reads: CASSQTDNEQFF. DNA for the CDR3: TGTGCCAGCAGCCAGACAGACAATGAGCAGTTCTTC. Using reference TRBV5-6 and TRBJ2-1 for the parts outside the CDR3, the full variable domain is DAGVTQSPTHLIKTRGQQVTLRCSPKSGHDTVSWYQQALGQGPQFIFQYYEEEERQRGNFPDRFSGHQFPNYSSELNVNALLLGDSALYLCASSQTDNEQFFGPGTRLTVL.

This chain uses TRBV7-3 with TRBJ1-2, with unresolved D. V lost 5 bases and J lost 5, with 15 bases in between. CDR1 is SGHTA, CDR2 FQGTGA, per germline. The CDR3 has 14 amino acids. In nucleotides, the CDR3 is TGTGCCAGCAGCCCCCCCGGCGGTGGGTATGGCTACACCTTC. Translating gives CASSPPGGGYGYTF.

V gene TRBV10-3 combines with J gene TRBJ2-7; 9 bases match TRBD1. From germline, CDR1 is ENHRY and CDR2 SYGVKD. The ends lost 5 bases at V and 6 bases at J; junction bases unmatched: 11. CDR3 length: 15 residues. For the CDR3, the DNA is TGTGCCATCAGTTACCACAGGGGGCCCGGGGGCGAGCAGTACTTC. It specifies CAISYHRGPGGEQYF.

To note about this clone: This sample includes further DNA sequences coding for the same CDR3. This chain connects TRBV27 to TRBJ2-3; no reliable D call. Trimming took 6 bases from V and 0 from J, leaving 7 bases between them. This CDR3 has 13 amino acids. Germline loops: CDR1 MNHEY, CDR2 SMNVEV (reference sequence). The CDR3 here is CASRPRSTDTQYF. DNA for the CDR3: TGTGCCAGCAGGCCACGAAGCACAGATACGCAGTATTTT.

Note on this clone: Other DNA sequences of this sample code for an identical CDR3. CDR3 DNA sequence: TGTGCCAGCAGCTTGGGCACTAGCTCCTACGAGCAGTACTTC. Translated, it gives CASSLGTSSYEQYF. This chain uses TRBV11-2 with TRBJ2-7; D is possibly TRBD2 (5 bases). V was pared by 3 bases and J by 0 bases, with 9 bases between. Germline lookup yields CDR1 SGHAT and CDR2 FQNNGV. This CDR3 spans 14 amino acids.

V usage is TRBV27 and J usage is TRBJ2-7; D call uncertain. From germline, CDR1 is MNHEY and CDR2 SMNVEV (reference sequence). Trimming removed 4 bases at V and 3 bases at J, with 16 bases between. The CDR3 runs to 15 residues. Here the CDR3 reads CASSSFDEWGYEQYF. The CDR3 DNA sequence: TGTGCCAGCAGTTCCTTTGACGAGTGGGGCTACGAGCAGTACTTC.

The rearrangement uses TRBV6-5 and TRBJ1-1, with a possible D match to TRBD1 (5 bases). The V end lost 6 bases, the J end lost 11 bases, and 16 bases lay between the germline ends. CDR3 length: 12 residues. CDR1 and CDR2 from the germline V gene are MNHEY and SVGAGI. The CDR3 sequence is CASRSGSYRAFF. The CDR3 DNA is TGTGCCAGCAGGAGCGGGTCCTACAGGGCTTTCTTT.

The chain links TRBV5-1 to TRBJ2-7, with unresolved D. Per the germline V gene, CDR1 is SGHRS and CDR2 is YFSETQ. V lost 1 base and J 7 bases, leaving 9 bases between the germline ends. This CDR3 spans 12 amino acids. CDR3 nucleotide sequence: TGCGCCAGCAGCTTGTCTACTGGGGAGCAGTACTTC. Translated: CASSLSTGEQYF.

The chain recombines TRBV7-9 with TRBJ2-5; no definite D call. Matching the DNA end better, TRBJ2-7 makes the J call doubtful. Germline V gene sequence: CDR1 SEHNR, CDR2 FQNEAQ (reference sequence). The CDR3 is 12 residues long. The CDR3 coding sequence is TGTGCCAGCAGCCCTGTCTCCTACGAGCAGTACTTC. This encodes CASSPVSYEQYF.

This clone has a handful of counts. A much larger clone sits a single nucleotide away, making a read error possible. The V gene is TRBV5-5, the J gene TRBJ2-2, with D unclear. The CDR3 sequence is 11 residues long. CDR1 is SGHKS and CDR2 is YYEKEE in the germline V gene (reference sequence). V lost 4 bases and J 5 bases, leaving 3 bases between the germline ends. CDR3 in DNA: TGTGCCAGCAGCGTAACCGGGGAGCTGTTTTTT. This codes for CASSVTGELFF.

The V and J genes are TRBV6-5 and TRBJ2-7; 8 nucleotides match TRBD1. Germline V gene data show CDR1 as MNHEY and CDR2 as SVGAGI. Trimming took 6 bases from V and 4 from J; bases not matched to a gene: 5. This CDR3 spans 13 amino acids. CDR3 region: CASSPDRAYEQYF. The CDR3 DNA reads TGTGCCAGCAGCCCGGACAGGGCGTACGAGCAGTACTTC.

The chain's CDR3 is CASSPGVEEKLFF. For the CDR3, the DNA is TGTGCCAGCAGCCCCGGGGTTGAGGAAAAACTGTTTTTT. The chain has TRBV27 and TRBJ1-4; D remains unclear. Germline lookup yields CDR1 MNHEY and CDR2 SMNVEV (reference sequence). This CDR3 has 13 amino acids. V was trimmed by 6 bases and J by 8 bases, leaving 13 bases between them.

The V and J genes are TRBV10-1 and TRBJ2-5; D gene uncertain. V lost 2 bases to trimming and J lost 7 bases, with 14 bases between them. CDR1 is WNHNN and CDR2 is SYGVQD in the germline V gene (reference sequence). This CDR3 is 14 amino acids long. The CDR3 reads CASSEGVLHGTQYF. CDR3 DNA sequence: TGCGCCAGCAGTGAGGGCGTTCTCCATGGGACCCAGTACTTC.

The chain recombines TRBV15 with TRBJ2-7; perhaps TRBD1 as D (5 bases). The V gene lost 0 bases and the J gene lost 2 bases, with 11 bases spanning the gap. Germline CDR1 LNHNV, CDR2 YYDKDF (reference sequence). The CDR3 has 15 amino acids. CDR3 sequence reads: CATSRDWGNPYEQYF. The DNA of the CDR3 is TGTGCCACCAGCAGAGATTGGGGCAACCCCTACGAGCAGTACTTC.